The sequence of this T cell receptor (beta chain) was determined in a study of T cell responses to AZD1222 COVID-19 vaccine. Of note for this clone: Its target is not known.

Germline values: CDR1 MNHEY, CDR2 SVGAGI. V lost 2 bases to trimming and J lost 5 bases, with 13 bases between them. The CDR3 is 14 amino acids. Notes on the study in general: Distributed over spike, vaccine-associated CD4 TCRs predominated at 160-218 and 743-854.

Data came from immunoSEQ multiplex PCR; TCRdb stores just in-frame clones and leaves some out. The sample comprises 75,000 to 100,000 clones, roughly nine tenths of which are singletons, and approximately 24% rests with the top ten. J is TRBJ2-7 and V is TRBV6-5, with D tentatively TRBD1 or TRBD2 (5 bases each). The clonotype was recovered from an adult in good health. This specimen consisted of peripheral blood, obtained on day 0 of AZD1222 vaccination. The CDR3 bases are TGTGCCAGCAGTTACATGGGCAGGGACCACGAGCAGTACTTC. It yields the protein CASSYMGRDHEQYF.